The clone carrying this T cell receptor (beta chain) was seen a few times. Its antigen is unknown. This specimen belongs to a study of blood T cells in healthy people across ages. General observations from the study: A greater number of naive CD4+ cells and higher diversity distinguished long-lived donors from aged donors. The donors' CMV status was not determined, possibly confounding changes in expanded clonotypes.

A second PCR, run for roughly 7 to 11 cycles, used a sample-barcoded 5' primer plus a J-beta primer mix. TCRdb recomputed calls from the 5' RACE reads with MiXCR, one row per CDR3 protein. The sample shows roughly 730,000 distinct CDR3 sequences, around three fifths of them seen only once. Trimming removed 6 bases from V and 2 bases from J; junction bases left unmatched: 4. Germline V gene lookup returns CDR1 DFQATT and CDR2 SNEGSKA (reference sequence). The length of the CDR3 is 12 residues. Sequencing used blood. The clonotype originates from a man aged 35-49 years in good health. J is TRBJ2-7 and V is TRBV20-1; 7 nucleotides align to TRBD2. In DNA form, the CDR3 reads TGCAGTGCAGGGACTATTGCCTACGAGCAGTACTTC. Protein sequence: CSAGTIAYEQYF.